Each of the 6 T cell receptor beta chains below was sequenced from the same sample in a study of blood T cell repertoires in COVID-19. This table comes from immunoSEQ multiplex PCR, and its TCRdb copy is limited to in-frame clones, with some not included. Counted here are around 160,000 clones, roughly 85% occurring once; the ten biggest clones make up around 8.3%. The sequencing sample was made of peripheral blood. All receptors come from a man in his 60s with acute or convalescent COVID-19.

This chain connects TRBV28 to TRBJ2-3; TRBD2 matches 7 bases. CDR3 length equals 14 residues. The germline V gene has CDR1 MDHEN and CDR2 SYDVKM. V was clipped by 3 bases and J by 7 bases; unmatched bases: 7. CDR3 loop: CASSLPASGYTQYF. DNA for the CDR3: TGTGCCAGCAGTTTGCCCGCTAGCGGTTATACGCAGTATTTT.

This chain joins TRBV5-1 and TRBJ1-3; 11 bases are a match to TRBD1. Germline assignment: CDR1 SGHRS and CDR2 YFSETQ. V shed 1 base, J shed 0 bases, and the junction held 3 bases outside the gene matches. This CDR3 has 17 residues. The DNA for the CDR3 is TGCGCCAGCAGCTTGTTGGGACAGGGGGACTCTGGAAACACCATATATTTT. This gives the protein CASSLLGQGDSGNTIYF.

This clone was seen a few times. V gene TRBV5-1 combines with J gene TRBJ2-1; TRBD2 matches at 13 bases. V lost 0 bases, J lost 9 bases, and 6 bases stayed unmatched. Germline lookup yields CDR1 SGHRS and CDR2 YFSETQ. The CDR3 is 16 amino acids. The CDR3, as DNA: TGCGCCAGCAGCTTGGTGGTAGGACTAGCGGGAGTTGAGCAGTTCTTC. Residues: CASSLVVGLAGVEQFF.

The J gene is TRBJ2-1, the V gene TRBV6-5; 7 nucleotides line up with TRBD1. Per the germline V gene, CDR1 is MNHEY and CDR2 is SVGAGI. There are 14 residues in the CDR3. With 7 bases clipped from V and 5 bases from J, the junction kept 8 bases outside the gene matches. Here the CDR3 reads CASIRGDSNNEQFF. The CDR3 region has the DNA TGTGCCAGCATAAGAGGGGACAGCAACAATGAGCAGTTCTTC.

V and J are TRBV28 and TRBJ1-1; 8 nucleotides align to TRBD1. The CDR3 extends over 13 amino acids. V gave up 4 bases and J gave up 7 bases; unmatched junction bases: 5. The germline CDR1 and CDR2 sequences are MDHEN and SYDVKM. CDR3 residues: CASSSQGQGEAFF. The CDR3 DNA follows: TGTGCCAGCAGTTCGCAAGGACAGGGTGAAGCTTTCTTT.

Ten or more counts support this clone. The chain carries TRBV2 and TRBJ1-6; 7 bases are shared with TRBD1. The length of the CDR3 is 16 residues. Germline V gene sequence: CDR1 SNHLY, CDR2 FYNNEI. Trimming took 1 base from V and 2 from J; bases not matched to a gene: 2. The CDR3: CASSEVGTAYNSPLHF. For the CDR3, the DNA is TGTGCCAGCAGTGAAGTGGGGACAGCCTATAATTCACCCCTCCACTTT.